One sample yielded the 21 T cell receptor beta chains listed below, sequenced in a study of shared clonotypes between healthy human individuals. Sequencing was performed with immunoSEQ multiplex PCR; in TCRdb, only in-frame clones are kept and a portion is missing. The sample carries over a million clones, approximately 96% recorded once. The sequenced sample was naive CD4+ T cells sorted from blood. Subset described: CD45RA+ positively selected. The receptors originated from a man aged 30-40 years in good health.

J is TRBJ2-7 and V is TRBV18; 9 positions agree with TRBD2. Germline V gene sequence: CDR1 KGHSH, CDR2 LQKENI. This CDR3 contains 16 residues. The V gene end was trimmed by 2 bases and the J gene end by 3 bases; junction bases not matched to a gene: 8. The CDR3 is CASSPLVAGDVYEQYF. The CDR3 DNA reads TGTGCCAGCTCACCATTAGTAGCGGGAGACGTCTACGAGCAGTACTTC.

The J gene is TRBJ2-3, the V gene TRBV5-1; D possibly corresponds to TRBD1 (5 bases). The germline CDR1 and CDR2 sequences are SGHRS and YFSETQ. The length of the CDR3 is 15 residues. The V gene lost 0 bases and the J gene lost 4 bases, with 12 bases spanning the gap. CDR3: CASSLEGIRADTQYF. CDR3 DNA sequence: TGCGCCAGCAGCTTGGAGGGGATTAGGGCAGATACGCAGTATTTT.

The CDR3 protein is CASSVVGHMNTEAFF. As DNA, the CDR3 is TGTGCCAGCAGCGTAGTCGGTCATATGAACACTGAAGCTTTCTTT. V gene TRBV9 combines with J gene TRBJ1-1; no firm D call. Trimming stripped 0 bases from V and 0 bases from J, with 9 bases between. The CDR3 runs 15 residues. Germline V lookup: CDR1 SGDLS, CDR2 YYNGEE.

Concerning this clone: The sample carries other DNA sequences with the same CDR3. The chain couples TRBV28 to TRBJ2-7; D unclear. Trimming took off 4 bases at V and 3 bases at J, with 7 bases between the two ends. CDR1 and CDR2 from the germline V gene are MDHEN and SYDVKM. The CDR3 consists of 12 residues. The CDR3 region is CASSSTGYEQYF. The CDR3 DNA reads as TGTGCCAGCAGTTCGACCGGCTACGAGCAGTACTTC.

The chain links TRBV6-1 to TRBJ1-4; no reliable D call. This CDR3 contains 14 residues. CDR1 and CDR2 (germline): MNHNS, SASEGT. Between the trimmed V and J ends, which lost 1 base and 6 bases, there was a span of 9 bases. CDR3 residues: CASSEVRTDEKLFF. DNA for the CDR3: TGTGCCAGCAGTGAAGTGAGGACGGATGAAAAACTGTTTTTT.

The CDR3 sequence: CASSFLSRGEKLFF. The DNA of the CDR3 is TGTGCCAGCAGTTTCCTATCAAGGGGTGAAAAACTGTTTTTT. The chain recombines TRBV28 with TRBJ1-4; D possibly corresponds to TRBD1 (5 bases). The V and J ends lost 3 bases and 7 bases respectively, with 12 bases between them. CDR1 MDHEN and CDR2 SYDVKM come from the germline V gene. The CDR3 extends over 14 amino acids. The entire variable domain, with the rest obtained from reference TRBV28 and TRBJ1-4, is as follows: DVKVTQSSRYLVKRTGEKVFLECVQDMDHENMFWYRQDPGLGLRLIYFSYDVKMKEKGDIPEGYSVSREKKERFSLILESASTNQTSMYLCASSFLSRGEKLFFGSGTQLSVL.

The V call is TRBV27, the J call TRBJ2-7, with TRBD2 matching 12 bases. Germline CDR1 MNHEY, CDR2 SMNVEV (reference sequence). The CDR3 totals 15 residues. The junction had 0 bases not matched to a gene; V was cut back by 2 bases and J by 1 base. In DNA, the CDR3 is TGTGCCAGCAGTTTACTAGCGGGAGGGTCCTACGAGCAGTACTTC. Translated, it gives CASSLLAGGSYEQYF.

The V gene is TRBV7-8, the J gene TRBJ2-7; the D gene is possibly TRBD2 (6 bases). The CDR3 extends over 13 amino acids. CDR1 is SGHVS, CDR2 FQNEAQ, per germline. V was trimmed by 4 bases and J by 7 bases, leaving 14 bases between them. The CDR3: CASSSRTAGEQYF. The CDR3 DNA follows: TGTGCCAGCAGCTCCCGGACGGCGGGGGAGCAGTACTTC.

V and J are TRBV9 and TRBJ2-5; D might be TRBD1 or TRBD2, each matching 6 bases. The CDR3 runs to 14 residues. Between the trimmed V and J ends, which lost 4 bases and 5 bases, there was a span of 15 bases. Germline V gives CDR1 SGDLS, CDR2 YYNGEE. In nucleotides, the CDR3 is TGTGCCAGCAGCCAAGGGGGGAGTTCGGAGACCCAGTACTTC. Translation gives CASSQGGSSETQYF.

This sequence joins TRBV30 and TRBJ1-5, with D hard to call. This CDR3 is built from 13 residues. Germline V gene data show CDR1 as GTSNPN and CDR2 as SVGIG (reference sequence). Trimming cost V 5 bases and J 5 bases, with 13 bases left between them. The CDR3 coding sequence is TGTGCCTGGGCAGACGGGGTTGATCAGCCCCAGCATTTT. Encoded protein: CAWADGVDQPQHF.

The chain is built from TRBV28 and TRBJ1-1; TRBD1 is a possible D gene (6 bases). This CDR3 comprises 14 residues. Germline CDR1 and CDR2: MDHEN and SYDVKM. Trimming removed 4 bases at V and 1 base at J, with 10 bases between. The CDR3 bases are TGTGCCAGCAGTTGGGGGCTCGGGAACACTGAAGCTTTCTTT. It specifies CASSWGLGNTEAFF.

Here the CDR3 reads CASSLDYFYNEQFF. The CDR3 DNA reads TGTGCCAGCAGCTTAGACTATTTCTACAATGAGCAGTTCTTC. This chain links TRBV7-2 with TRBJ2-1; the D is unclear. The CDR3 consists of 14 residues. Trimming left V 1 base short and J 3 bases short, with 7 bases between. Germline-derived CDR1 and CDR2 are SGHTA and FQGNSA.

The chain joins TRBV18 to TRBJ1-5; no definite D call. V was cut by 3 bases and J by 4 bases, with 10 bases left in between. There are 14 residues in the CDR3. The V gene's germline CDR1 is KGHSH and CDR2 LQKENI. DNA of the CDR3: TGTGCCAGCTCACCGGAGGGCGGGAATCAGCCCCAGCATTTT. As protein: CASSPEGGNQPQHF.

The chain combines TRBV5-1 with TRBJ2-7; D perhaps matches TRBD2 (6 bases). Per germline, CDR1 SGHRS and CDR2 YFSETQ. CDR3 size: 16 residues. V lost 1 base and J lost 1, with 15 bases in between. The CDR3 spells CASSLSLEGRSYEQYF. The CDR3 DNA sequence: TGCGCCAGCAGCTTGTCGCTGGAGGGGAGATCCTACGAGCAGTACTTC.

The rearrangement joins TRBV25-1 to TRBJ2-5; D is unclear. V shed 0 bases and J shed 2 bases, with 13 bases lying between them. In germline, CDR1 is MGHDK, CDR2 SYGVNS. This CDR3 spans 16 amino acids. Written as DNA, the CDR3 is TGTGCCAGCAGTGAATATAAGGGCCTAGTTCAAGAGACCCAGTACTTC. This sequence encodes CASSEYKGLVQETQYF.

This clone showed up just a few times. The chain employs TRBV5-4 and TRBJ1-4; 9 bases are shared with TRBD1. V trimming: 2 bases; J trimming: 8 bases; junction bases outside the gene matches: 4. Germline values: CDR1 SGHNT, CDR2 YYREEE (reference sequence). The CDR3 extends over 14 amino acids. CDR3 amino acids: CASSFRDRAEKLFF. Written as DNA, the CDR3 is TGTGCCAGCAGCTTCCGGGACAGGGCAGAAAAACTGTTTTTT.

This chain joins TRBV30 and TRBJ1-2; TRBD1 agrees at 7 bases. The CDR3 consists of 13 residues. The J segment lost 4 bases and the V segment lost 0 bases, leaving 2 bases of the junction unmatched. Germline values: CDR1 GTSNPN, CDR2 SVGIG (reference sequence). The DNA of the CDR3 is TGTGCCTGGAGTGTAAGACAGGGCTATGGCTACACCTTC. It yields the protein CAWSVRQGYGYTF.

This chain uses TRBV2 with TRBJ2-3; TRBD2 aligns across 10 bases. This CDR3 spans 17 amino acids. Trimming took 3 bases from V and 5 from J; bases not matched to a gene: 11. Per the germline V gene, CDR1 is SNHLY and CDR2 is FYNNEI. CDR3 in DNA: TGTGCCAGCAGTGAGAGGAGCGGGAGGGCCGGGGTAGATACGCAGTATTTT. This encodes CASSERSGRAGVDTQYF.

The J gene is TRBJ2-5, the V gene TRBV7-6; 9 bases line up with TRBD1. This CDR3 is 15 amino acids long. Trimming took 5 bases from V and 2 from J; bases not matched to a gene: 6. The germline V gene has CDR1 SGHVS and CDR2 FNYEAQ. CDR3 region: CASSQGTGLQETQYF. CDR3 bases: TGTGCCAGCAGCCAGGGGACAGGGTTACAAGAGACCCAGTACTTC.

This chain links TRBV18 with TRBJ2-4, with TRBD1 matching over 10 bases. The length of the CDR3 is 15 residues. V shed 2 bases, J shed 7 bases, and the junction held 5 bases outside the gene matches. CDR1 and CDR2 from the germline V gene are KGHSH and LQKENI. This chain's CDR3 is CASSPWDRGGNIQYF. CDR3 bases: TGTGCCAGCTCACCATGGGACAGGGGAGGCAACATTCAGTACTTC.

The rearrangement joins TRBV15 to TRBJ2-7, with a weak D call TRBD2 (5 bases). V was cut by 1 base and J by 4 bases, with 11 bases left in between. The germline V gene has CDR1 LNHNV and CDR2 YYDKDF (reference sequence). This CDR3 spans 14 amino acids. The CDR3 region has the DNA TGTGCCACCAGCAGAGGACCTGAGGGTTACGAGCAGTACTTC. It codes for CATSRGPEGYEQYF.